This note documents a single T cell receptor beta chain sequence. The antigen remains unidentified. TCRdb reprocessed the 5' RACE reads with MiXCR, giving one entry per CDR3 protein. Here the sample spans hundreds of thousands of distinct CDR3 sequences, over 12% being singletons. These data belong to a study of identical twins. Overall study findings and caveats: Conclusions relied on cross-sectional statistical analysis, not following the same donors. Partial confounding of zero-insertion analyses by invariant MAIT and iNKT cells was possible.

V lost 0 bases and J lost 0, with 17 bases in between. Germline CDR1 is KGHSY and CDR2 is FQNENV. The CDR3 contains 18 residues. The sample was memory (CD45RO+) T cells sorted from blood. This TCR was sampled from a woman between 18 and 29 years old in good health. The V gene is TRBV16, the J gene TRBJ1-1; D is uncertain. The CDR3 sequence: CASSQSGRLGGVNTEAFF. CDR3 sequence (DNA): TGTGCCAGCAGCCAATCTGGTCGTCTCGGTGGGGTGAACACTGAAGCTTTCTTT.